Reported below is one TCR beta chain. Its matching antigen is unknown. Whereas donors were nominally healthy upon sampling, unrecorded immune exposures were probable. Researchers ran the PCR with 60 Vbeta and 13 Jbeta primers. Assay: immunoSEQ multiplex PCR; the TCRdb copy retains only in-frame clones and omits some. The sample consists of approximately 150,000 clones, roughly 80% of them appearing once. Losses at the gene ends were 1 base for V and 10 bases for J; bases not matched to a gene: 8. The CDR3 is 16 amino acids. The germline gives CDR1 SGHVS, CDR2 FQNEAQ. The sample is drawn from a study of cytomegalovirus exposure and HLA in healthy donors. Points from the study as a whole: Many donors carried some public TCRs, although rarity characterized most TCR sequences. The authors later found TCR association rates varying by HLA locus, with DRB1 most and HLA-C fewest. As a later analysis showed, a missense DCLRE1C variant was linked to trimming of TCR beta V- and J-genes.

The sequence was collected from a male donor in good health and CMV-seronegative. Sequencing used PBMCs. The V and J genes are TRBV7-8 and TRBJ2-1, with TRBD2 identical over 12 bases. CDR3 sequence: CASSLGTSGGWGEQFF. The CDR3 coding sequence is TGTGCCAGCAGCTTAGGTACTAGCGGGGGGTGGGGAGAGCAGTTCTTC.